These 27 T cell receptor beta chains share one sample of origin, sequenced in a study of blood T cell repertoires in COVID-19. Libraries were prepared by immunoSEQ multiplex PCR; TCRdb keeps only in-frame clonotypes and omits some of them. The repertoire holds under 65,000 clones, 85% to 90% seen once, with about 6.8% in the top ten. The sequencing sample was made of peripheral blood. These receptors all come from an older woman with COVID-19, enrolled during active disease.

This chain connects TRBV3-1 (or the pseudogene TRBV3-2) to TRBJ2-1; 7 positions agree with TRBD2. J lost 7 bases, V lost 0 bases, and 15 bases had no gene match. The V gene's germline CDR1 is LGHDT and CDR2 YNNKEL (reference sequence). The CDR3 has 18 residues. The DNA of the CDR3 is TGTGCCAGCAGCCAAGAGTCGGGGGGATGGGGCATAGTAAATGAGCAGTTCTTC. The encoded protein is CASSQESGGWGIVNEQFF.

CDR3 loop: CASSLMTSLSYNEQFF. The CDR3 DNA reads TGTGCCAGCAGCCTGATGACTAGTTTGTCCTACAATGAGCAGTTCTTC. The chain carries TRBV5-6 and TRBJ2-1, with D perhaps matching TRBD2 (6 bases). V was clipped by 4 bases and J by 1 base, with 15 bases between them. The CDR3 contains 16 residues. Germline V gives CDR1 SGHDT, CDR2 YYEEEE.

The chain links TRBV4-1 to TRBJ2-3; D is possibly TRBD2 (6 bases). Looked up from germline, CDR1 is MGHRA and CDR2 is YSYEKL. CDR3 length: 16 residues. The ends were cut back, 0 bases at V and 0 bases at J, with 10 bases in the middle. CDR3 amino acids: CASSQEASGSTDTQYF. The DNA of the CDR3 is TGCGCCAGCAGCCAAGAGGCCAGCGGGAGCACAGATACGCAGTATTTT.

The chain has TRBV28 and TRBJ1-1; 9 bases map to TRBD1. There are 14 residues in the CDR3. The germline V gene encodes CDR1 MDHEN and CDR2 SYDVKM. V lost 5 bases and J lost 8; bases outside the gene matches: 9. CDR3 sequence (DNA): TGTGCCAGCAGTATCGGGACAGGGAGAATAGAAGCTTTCTTT. Amino acid sequence: CASSIGTGRIEAFF.

The chain combines TRBV4-1 with TRBJ1-3; D gene ambiguous. This CDR3 has 15 residues. V lost 1 base to trimming and J lost 2 bases, with 9 bases between them. Germline V gene sequence: CDR1 MGHRA, CDR2 YSYEKL. The CDR3 bases are TGCGCCAGCAGCCAAGGTGAGAATGCTGGAAACACCATATATTTT. Residues: CASSQGENAGNTIYF.

The V and J genes are TRBV6-6 and TRBJ1-6, with D unclear. Germline V gene lookup returns CDR1 MNHNY and CDR2 SVGAGI (reference sequence). The ends were cut back, 5 bases at V and 0 bases at J, with 14 bases in the middle. CDR3 size: 17 residues. CDR3 DNA: TGTGCCAGCAGTCCTGGACGGAGGAGCTCCTATAATTCACCCCTCCACTTT. This translates into CASSPGRRSSYNSPLHF.

The CDR3: CASSSSAGLGNTIYF. CDR3 DNA: TGTGCCAGCAGTTCCAGTGCGGGACTTGGAAACACCATATATTTT. This chain uses TRBV28 with TRBJ1-3; perhaps TRBD1 as D (5 bases). V lost 4 bases, J lost 3 bases, and 13 bases lay in between. CDR1 MDHEN and CDR2 SYDVKM come from the germline V gene. This CDR3 has 15 amino acids.

The V gene is TRBV3-1 (or the pseudogene TRBV3-2), the J gene TRBJ1-4; 7 nucleotides match TRBD1. V gave up 1 base and J gave up 3 bases; unmatched junction bases: 11. This CDR3 comprises 18 residues. Per the germline V gene, CDR1 is LGHDT and CDR2 is YNNKEL (reference sequence). The CDR3 DNA sequence: TGTGCCAGCAGCCAAGGGACAGGCTTCGGATCCGCTAATGAAAAACTGTTTTTT. It is translated as CASSQGTGFGSANEKLFF.

In its sample, this clone was seen a few times. The V call is TRBV12-3 or TRBV12-4, the J call TRBJ1-2; TRBD1 might be the D (5 bases). V lost 2 bases, J lost 8 bases, and 12 bases lay in between. The CDR3 loop spans 13 amino acids. In nucleotides, the CDR3 is TGTGCCAGCAGTTTAAATCCAGGGTTGGGCTACACCTTC. Residues: CASSLNPGLGYTF.

The V and J genes are TRBV11-3 and TRBJ2-5; TRBD2 agrees at 12 bases. Looked up from germline, CDR1 is SGHNT and CDR2 is YENEEA. This CDR3 region has 15 residues. Trimming took 6 bases from V and 4 from J; bases not matched to a gene: 6. DNA for the CDR3: TGTGCCAGCAGGCACCGACTAGCGGGAGTAGAGACCCAGTACTTC. Its translation is CASRHRLAGVETQYF.

The rearrangement joins TRBV30 to TRBJ1-1; a possible D gene is TRBD1 (6 bases). CDR1 and CDR2 (germline): GTSNPN, SVGIG (reference sequence). V lost 2 bases and J 0 bases, leaving 16 bases between the germline ends. The CDR3 length is 16 residues. The DNA for the CDR3 is TGTGCCTGGAGTAGGGGGGGGAGGGATATGAACACTGAAGCTTTCTTT. Translated: CAWSRGGRDMNTEAFF.

V is TRBV10-2 and J is TRBJ2-7; D might be TRBD2 (5 bases). Trimming took off 3 bases at V and 0 bases at J, with 15 bases between the two ends. CDR1 is WSHSY, CDR2 SAAADI, per germline. This CDR3 has 16 amino acids. CDR3 residues: CASSDFSGLNSYEQYF. CDR3 nucleotides: TGCGCCAGCAGTGATTTCTCTGGACTGAACTCCTACGAGCAGTACTTC.

The chain is built from TRBV2 and TRBJ1-1; 9 nucleotides agree with TRBD1. CDR1 SNHLY and CDR2 FYNNEI come from the germline V gene. Trimming took 6 bases from V and 9 from J; bases not matched to a gene: 8. The CDR3 runs to 13 residues. For the CDR3, the DNA is TGTGCCAGCAGGATGAAACAGGGGGCGCAAGCTTTCTTT. It yields the protein CASRMKQGAQAFF.

The gene calls are TRBV5-1 and TRBJ1-1; 7 bases map to TRBD1. Germline CDR1 is SGHRS and CDR2 is YFSETQ. The J segment lost 7 bases and the V segment lost 2 bases, leaving 8 bases of the junction unmatched. This CDR3 spans 14 amino acids. The CDR3 loop reads CASSFTDRASEAFF. Written as DNA, the CDR3 is TGCGCCAGCAGCTTCACCGACAGGGCCAGTGAAGCTTTCTTT.

The chain combines TRBV19 with TRBJ2-5, with TRBD2 matching 14 bases. The CDR3 has 16 amino acids. Trimming removed 5 bases from V and 5 bases from J; junction bases left unmatched: 7. CDR1 is LNHDA, CDR2 SQIVND, per germline (reference sequence). The CDR3 loop reads CASSFGLAGGMETQYF. The CDR3 coding sequence is TGTGCCAGTAGTTTCGGACTAGCGGGAGGTATGGAGACCCAGTACTTC. The full variable domain, its missing parts supplied by reference TRBV19 and TRBJ2-5, is DGGITQSPKYLFRKEGQNVTLSCEQNLNHDAMYWYRQDPGQGLRLIYYSQIVNDFQKGDIAEGYSVSREKKESFPLTVTSAQKNPTAFYLCASSFGLAGGMETQYFGPGTRLLVL.

The gene calls are TRBV18 and TRBJ2-1; 9 bases line up with TRBD1. This CDR3 is 14 amino acids long. Germline CDR1 and CDR2: KGHSH and LQKENI. V trimming: 2 bases; J trimming: 8 bases; junction bases outside the gene matches: 4. CDR3 nucleotide sequence: TGTGCCAGCTCACCAGACAGGGGGTTCTATGAGCAGTTCTTC. Translation: CASSPDRGFYEQFF. Full variable domain (outside the CDR3, taken from reference TRBV18 and TRBJ2-1): NAGVMQNPRHLVRRRGQEARLRCSPMKGHSHVYWYRQLPEEGLKFMVYLQKENIIDESGMPKERFSAEFPKEGPSILRIQQVVRGDSAAYFCASSPDRGFYEQFFGPGTRLTVL.

V usage is TRBV29-1 and J usage is TRBJ1-1; no firm D call. Trimming took off 4 bases at V and 1 base at J, with 16 bases between the two ends. Germline V gene data show CDR1 as SQVTM and CDR2 as ANQGSEA. The length of the CDR3 is 15 residues. The DNA of the CDR3 is TGCAGCGTTGGGAGGGCAGGAGCGTCGAACACTGAAGCTTTCTTT. This gives the protein CSVGRAGASNTEAFF. Full variable domain (outside the CDR3, taken from reference TRBV29-1 and TRBJ1-1): SAVISQKPSRDICQRGTSLTIQCQVDSQVTMMFWYRQQPGQSLTLIATANQGSEATYESGFVIDKFPISRPNLTFSTLTVSNMSPEDSSIYLCSVGRAGASNTEAFFGQGTRLTVV.

The chain links TRBV19 to TRBJ1-2, with D possibly TRBD1 on 6 matching bases. The CDR3 has 15 residues. Germline values: CDR1 LNHDA, CDR2 SQIVND (reference sequence). Trimming took off 6 bases at V and 0 bases at J, with 14 bases between the two ends. Written as DNA, the CDR3 is TGTGCCAGTAGCACAACGGGACAAGCTAACTATGGCTACACCTTC. This gives the protein CASSTTGQANYGYTF.

This chain joins TRBV6-1 and TRBJ2-7, with TRBD1 as a possible D gene (5 bases). The CDR3 has 15 residues. Germline V lookup: CDR1 MNHNS, CDR2 SASEGT. V was shortened by 2 bases and J by 3 bases, with 14 bases between the two germline ends. The CDR3 is CASSELQGSSYEQYF. CDR3 DNA: TGTGCCAGCAGTGAACTTCAGGGATCCAGCTACGAGCAGTACTTC.

The chain is built from TRBV11-2 and TRBJ1-3; D possibly corresponds to TRBD1 (6 bases). V lost 2 bases and J lost 2, with 13 bases in between. The CDR3 has 16 amino acids. Germline CDR1 SGHAT, CDR2 FQNNGV. CDR3 loop: CASSLNNGGPGNTIYF. Written as DNA, the CDR3 is TGTGCCAGCAGCTTAAACAACGGGGGGCCTGGAAACACCATATATTTT.

The chain employs TRBV27 and TRBJ2-7; the D is unclear. V shed 6 bases and J shed 3 bases, with 6 bases lying between them. Germline V gene sequence: CDR1 MNHEY, CDR2 SMNVEV (reference sequence). The CDR3 is 11 residues long. The CDR3 region has the DNA TGTGCCAGCAGCCCAATCTACGAGCAGTACTTC. Residues: CASSPIYEQYF.

The chain couples TRBV10-2 to TRBJ1-5, with 9 bases that match TRBD1. Germline CDR1 is WSHSY and CDR2 is SAAADI. The J segment lost 8 bases and the V segment lost 6 bases, leaving 5 bases of the junction unmatched. The CDR3 sequence is 13 residues long. The CDR3 sequence: CASRGQGLEPQHF. As DNA, the CDR3 is TGCGCCAGCAGGGGACAGGGTTTGGAGCCCCAGCATTTT.

The count of this clone is one. The V and J genes are TRBV19 and TRBJ2-3; TRBD1 aligns across 7 bases. This CDR3 has 14 amino acids. The V and J ends lost 7 bases and 6 bases, in that order; junction bases with no gene match: 10. CDR1 is LNHDA and CDR2 is SQIVND in the germline V gene (reference sequence). CDR3 nucleotide sequence: TGTGCCAGTAAGGGACAGTTCCACACGGATACGCAGTATTTT. This gives the protein CASKGQFHTDTQYF.

The chain combines TRBV4-1 with TRBJ1-2, with D unresolved. Looked up from germline, CDR1 is MGHRA and CDR2 is YSYEKL. V lost 0 bases and J lost 4, with 12 bases in between. The CDR3 runs 15 residues. CDR3 bases: TGCGCCAGCAGCCAAGATTCTTCCTCTTCCTATGGCTACACCTTC. Translation: CASSQDSSSSYGYTF.

The rearrangement joins TRBV15 to TRBJ1-3, with a tentative D call TRBD1 (5 bases). Germline CDR1 LNHNV, CDR2 YYDKDF (reference sequence). CDR3 size: 17 residues. Trimming shortened V by 1 base and J by 3 bases, and 16 bases separated the two germline ends. For the CDR3, the DNA is TGTGCCACCAGCAGAGTTCGGACATCAGTTATTGGAAACACCATATATTTT. Its protein is CATSRVRTSVIGNTIYF.

The V and J genes are TRBV19 and TRBJ1-2, with 8 bases lining up with TRBD1. The ends lost 6 bases at V and 1 base at J; junction bases unmatched: 7. The CDR3 is 15 residues long. The germline V gene encodes CDR1 LNHDA and CDR2 SQIVND (reference sequence). CDR3: CASSIQGGLNYGYTF. The CDR3 DNA reads TGTGCCAGTAGCATACAGGGGGGTCTTAACTATGGCTACACCTTC.

The chain joins TRBV5-1 to TRBJ2-7, with 7 positions matching TRBD2. V shed 4 bases, J shed 7 bases, and the junction held 14 bases outside the gene matches. This CDR3 has 15 amino acids. Germline CDR1 and CDR2: SGHRS and YFSETQ. The CDR3 coding sequence is TGCGCCAGCAGCGAGGCCGGGAGGAGAATTCAAGAGCAGTACTTC. Protein: CASSEAGRRIQEQYF.